Shown below are 25 T cell receptor beta chains from a single sample sequenced in a study of shared clonotypes between healthy human individuals. Method: immunoSEQ multiplex PCR; TCRdb's copy keeps in-frame clones and lacks some. This sample has approximately 1.5 million clones, with about 98.5% found just once. The specimen was naive CD4+ T cells sorted from blood. As to subset: CD45RA+ positively selected. The receptors come from a man aged 30 to 39 in good health.

V and J are TRBV10-3 and TRBJ2-5; D perhaps matches TRBD2 (5 bases). The CDR3 loop spans 13 amino acids. CDR1 is ENHRY, CDR2 SYGVKD, per germline. Trimming removed 6 bases from V and 5 bases from J, with 13 bases in between. CDR3 sequence: CAIRAGEEETQYF. CDR3 DNA: TGTGCCATCAGGGCGGGCGAGGAGGAGACCCAGTACTTC.

This clone is a singleton in its sample. V and J are TRBV5-1 and TRBJ2-6, with 9 bases lining up with TRBD1. The V gene's germline CDR1 is SGHRS and CDR2 YFSETQ. The J segment lost 12 bases and the V segment lost 4 bases, leaving 8 bases of the junction unmatched. The CDR3 runs 14 residues. For the CDR3, the DNA is TGCGCCAGCAGCATCGACAGGGGGGACGGCGTCCTGACTTTC. Protein: CASSIDRGDGVLTF.

In its sample, this clone was seen once. The CDR3 DNA reads TGTGCCAGCAGCGACCCGGGAGCGGGAGAGGCTGAGCAGTTCTTC. Residues: CASSDPGAGEAEQFF. V gene TRBV2 combines with J gene TRBJ2-1, with TRBD2 matching 8 bases. J lost 9 bases, V lost 6 bases, and 13 bases had no gene match. Germline loops: CDR1 SNHLY, CDR2 FYNNEI. The CDR3 is 15 residues long.

This clone was recorded once. Within the sample, other DNA sequences also encode this same CDR3. V gene TRBV18 combines with J gene TRBJ2-2; D not resolved. The germline V gene has CDR1 KGHSH and CDR2 LQKENI. V was clipped by 2 bases and J by 6 bases, with 4 bases between them. This CDR3 contains 12 residues. CDR3 bases: TGTGCCAGCTCACCAGTTTCCGGGGAGCTGTTTTTT. Translating gives CASSPVSGELFF.

CDR3 sequence reads: CASSFATGYGDEQFF. CDR3 coding DNA: TGTGCCAGCAGCTTTGCTACAGGCTATGGGGATGAGCAGTTCTTC. V usage is TRBV7-9 and J usage is TRBJ2-1, with D possibly TRBD1 on 5 matching bases. Trimming pared 3 bases from V and 8 bases from J, leaving 17 bases between. The CDR3 covers 15 residues. From germline, CDR1 is SEHNR and CDR2 FQNEAQ (reference sequence).

CDR3 sequence: CASSLVGRGRPTGELFF. Here the CDR3 DNA reads TGTGCCAGCAGCTTAGTCGGCAGGGGGCGCCCTACCGGGGAGCTGTTTTTT. The rearrangement links TRBV7-9 to TRBJ2-2; 8 nucleotides line up with TRBD1. Trimming removed 1 base from V and 5 bases from J; junction bases left unmatched: 9. Germline values: CDR1 SEHNR, CDR2 FQNEAQ (reference sequence). The CDR3 totals 17 residues.

The rearrangement uses TRBV6-1 and TRBJ2-5; D gene uncertain. The CDR3 sequence is 15 residues long. V was pared by 3 bases and J by 1 base, with 12 bases between. Germline loops: CDR1 MNHNS, CDR2 SASEGT. The CDR3 DNA follows: TGTGCCAGCAGTGACTGGTCCAGGCTCCAAGAGACCCAGTACTTC. Translation gives CASSDWSRLQETQYF.

The CDR3 spells CASSKDRLSYEQYF. The CDR3, as DNA: TGCGCCAGCAGCAAGGACAGGTTATCCTACGAGCAGTACTTC. The chain carries TRBV5-1 and TRBJ2-7, with TRBD1 matching over 7 bases. Germline trimming cut 4 bases from V and 1 base from J; bases unmatched to any gene: 5. CDR1 and CDR2 from the germline V gene are SGHRS and YFSETQ. This CDR3 comprises 14 residues.

V and J are TRBV18 and TRBJ2-7; TRBD2 is a possible D gene (6 bases). The CDR3 spans 13 residues. Trimming shortened V by 5 bases and J by 2 bases, and 10 bases separated the two germline ends. Germline-derived CDR1 and CDR2 are KGHSH and LQKENI. The CDR3 DNA sequence: TGTGCCAGCTCATGGGACTCAGCCTACGAGCAGTACTTC. Protein sequence: CASSWDSAYEQYF.

The chain employs TRBV25-1 and TRBJ2-1; no clear D gene. Germline V gene sequence: CDR1 MGHDK, CDR2 SYGVNS. The V gene lost 2 bases and the J gene lost 1 base, with 6 bases spanning the gap. The CDR3 length is 14 residues. CDR3 loop: CASSEVGSYNEQFF. CDR3 nucleotides: TGTGCCAGCAGTGAAGTGGGTTCCTACAATGAGCAGTTCTTC.

This clone was seen just once. The chain combines TRBV6-5 with TRBJ1-2; perhaps TRBD1 as D (6 bases). The CDR3 extends over 15 amino acids. Germline V gene data show CDR1 as MNHEY and CDR2 as SVGAGI. V lost 6 bases, J lost 4 bases, and 18 bases lay in between. The CDR3 protein is CASSWTATNIYGYTF. CDR3 bases: TGTGCCAGCAGCTGGACAGCCACAAACATCTATGGCTACACCTTC.

The J gene is TRBJ2-7, the V gene TRBV10-1; 11 nucleotides agree with TRBD2. Germline V gene data show CDR1 as WNHNN and CDR2 as SYGVQD (reference sequence). The CDR3 sequence is 17 residues long. The J segment lost 2 bases and the V segment lost 2 bases, leaving 8 bases of the junction unmatched. The chain's CDR3 is CASSEPSLAGETYEQYF. The CDR3 DNA sequence: TGCGCCAGCAGTGAGCCTTCACTAGCGGGAGAGACCTACGAGCAGTACTTC.

The chain couples TRBV5-4 to TRBJ1-3; D remains unclear. This CDR3 is built from 15 residues. The germline V gene encodes CDR1 SGHNT and CDR2 YYREEE (reference sequence). V was cut by 0 bases and J by 0 bases, with 7 bases left in between. The CDR3 protein is CASSLGPYSGNTIYF. CDR3 in DNA: TGTGCCAGCAGCTTGGGACCGTACTCTGGAAACACCATATATTTT. The full variable domain, rest sourced from reference TRBV5-4 and TRBJ1-3, is ETGVTQSPTHLIKTRGQQVTLRCSSQSGHNTVSWYQQALGQGPQFIFQYYREEENGRGNFPPRFSGLQFPNYSSELNVNALELDDSALYLCASSLGPYSGNTIYFGEGSWLTVV.

The chain employs TRBV29-1 and TRBJ2-2, with 10 bases fitting TRBD1. Germline loops: CDR1 SQVTM, CDR2 ANQGSEA. The length of the CDR3 is 13 residues. Trimming at V came to 7 bases and at J to 8 bases, leaving 7 bases not matched to a gene. The CDR3 DNA is TGCAGCGGAGGGGACAGGGGTTTAGGGGAGCTGTTTTTT. Translated: CSGGDRGLGELFF.

The chain carries TRBV6-6 and TRBJ2-7; a weak D match, TRBD1 (5 bases). Trimming removed 5 bases at V and 3 bases at J, with 14 bases between. The CDR3 has 14 residues. Looked up from germline, CDR1 is MNHNY and CDR2 is SVGAGI (reference sequence). The CDR3 nucleotides are TGTGCCAGCAGTCTGAGGACAAATCTCTACGAGCAGTACTTC. This translates into CASSLRTNLYEQYF.

The J gene is TRBJ2-7, the V gene TRBV5-1; TRBD2 might be the D (6 bases). CDR1 is SGHRS and CDR2 is YFSETQ in the germline V gene. The CDR3 spans 16 residues. Trimming took 0 bases from V and 2 from J, leaving 15 bases between them. CDR3 loop: CASSLASVAGPYEQYF. CDR3 sequence (DNA): TGCGCCAGCAGCTTGGCATCTGTGGCGGGACCCTACGAGCAGTACTTC. The full variable domain, its missing parts supplied by reference TRBV5-1 and TRBJ2-7, is KAGVTQTPRYLIKTRGQQVTLSCSPISGHRSVSWYQQTPGQGLQFLFEYFSETQRNKGNFPGRFSGRQFSNSRSEMNVSTLELGDSALYLCASSLASVAGPYEQYFGPGTRLTVT.

CDR3 nucleotides: TGTGCCAGCAGCGGGACAGGCCTTCAATTAAACAATGAGCAGTTCTTC. As protein: CASSGTGLQLNNEQFF. This chain links TRBV28 with TRBJ2-1, with 8 positions matching TRBD1. J was trimmed by 5 bases and V by 6 bases; bases with no gene match: 12. Germline CDR1 MDHEN, CDR2 SYDVKM. The CDR3 is 16 residues long.

This rearrangement joins TRBV5-1 to TRBJ2-7; D tentatively fits TRBD1 or TRBD2 (6 bases each). Per germline, CDR1 SGHRS and CDR2 YFSETQ. V was clipped by 1 base and J by 4 bases, with 9 bases between them. CDR3 size: 13 residues. CDR3: CASSLRGEYEQYF. The CDR3 bases are TGCGCCAGCAGCTTGAGGGGGGAATACGAGCAGTACTTC.

The chain has TRBV27 and TRBJ2-3, with TRBD2 matching 7 bases. Per germline, CDR1 MNHEY and CDR2 SMNVEV (reference sequence). CDR3 size: 15 residues. V lost 6 bases, J lost 0 bases, and 6 bases stayed unmatched. CDR3 in amino acids: CASRTPSGSTDTQYF. DNA of the CDR3: TGTGCCAGCAGGACCCCTAGCGGTAGCACAGATACGCAGTATTTT.

The chain carries TRBV29-1 and TRBJ2-2; weak D call: TRBD1 (5 bases). Germline lookup yields CDR1 SQVTM and CDR2 ANQGSEA. Trimming removed 6 bases from V and 3 bases from J, with 14 bases in between. This CDR3 is built from 14 residues. CDR3 nucleotides: TGCAGCGTCCGCCAGGGAATCGACACCGGGGAGCTGTTTTTT. It encodes CSVRQGIDTGELFF.

The chain recombines TRBV6-1 with TRBJ1-5; D not resolved. Trimming pared 7 bases from V and 0 bases from J, leaving 7 bases between. Germline CDR1 reads MNHNS; CDR2 reads SASEGT. CDR3 length equals 13 residues. CDR3 protein: CASIPFSNQPQHF. As DNA, the CDR3 is TGTGCCAGCATACCTTTTAGCAATCAGCCCCAGCATTTT.

The rearrangement uses TRBV6-1 and TRBJ2-7, with 8 bases identical to TRBD1. CDR3 size: 13 residues. Per germline, CDR1 MNHNS and CDR2 SASEGT. Trimming removed 10 bases from V and 3 bases from J; junction bases left unmatched: 8. This chain's CDR3 is CATSDRVSYEQYF. CDR3 DNA sequence: TGTGCCACCTCGGACAGGGTAAGCTACGAGCAGTACTTC.

The genes are TRBV11-3 and TRBJ2-1, with 7 positions matching TRBD1. With 5 bases clipped from V and 8 bases from J, the junction kept 9 bases outside the gene matches. Germline CDR1 SGHNT, CDR2 YENEEA. The CDR3 runs 14 residues. The CDR3 is CASSIRQGSHEQFF. CDR3 bases: TGTGCCAGCAGCATAAGACAGGGTTCGCATGAGCAGTTCTTC.

The chain employs TRBV5-4 and TRBJ2-3, with a possible D match to TRBD1 (5 bases). Trimming took off 5 bases at V and 0 bases at J, with 13 bases between the two ends. CDR1 and CDR2 from the germline V gene are SGHNT and YYREEE (reference sequence). This CDR3 contains 15 residues. CDR3 residues: CASRRQQISTDTQYF. Here the CDR3 DNA reads TGTGCCAGCAGGCGACAGCAAATTAGCACAGATACGCAGTATTTT.

This rearrangement joins TRBV7-9 to TRBJ1-1; D is unclear. The length of the CDR3 is 12 residues. The germline CDR1 and CDR2 sequences are SEHNR and FQNEAQ (reference sequence). The germline V and J ends were trimmed by 2 bases and 7 bases, with 8 bases remaining between them. The CDR3 nucleotides are TGTGCCAGCAGCTTAACGGGGAATGAAGCTTTCTTT. This encodes CASSLTGNEAFF. The full variable domain, with the rest looked up from reference TRBV7-9 and TRBJ1-1, is DTGVSQNPRHKITKRGQNVTFRCDPISEHNRLYWYRQTLGQGPEFLTYFQNEAQLEKSRLLSDRFSAERPKGSFSTLEIQRTEQGDSAMYLCASSLTGNEAFFGQGTRLTVV.